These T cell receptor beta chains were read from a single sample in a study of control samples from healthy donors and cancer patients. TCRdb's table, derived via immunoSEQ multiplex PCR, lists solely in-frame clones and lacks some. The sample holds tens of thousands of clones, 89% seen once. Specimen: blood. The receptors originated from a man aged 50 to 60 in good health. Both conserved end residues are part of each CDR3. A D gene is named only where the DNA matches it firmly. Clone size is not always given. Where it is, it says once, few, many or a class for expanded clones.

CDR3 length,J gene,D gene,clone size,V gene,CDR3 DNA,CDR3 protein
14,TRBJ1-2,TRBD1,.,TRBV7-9,TGTGCCAGCACAACAGGGGCACCTGGCTATGGCTACACCTTC,CASTTGAPGYGYTF
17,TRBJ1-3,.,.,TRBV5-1,TGCGCCAGCAGCTTGGGGGCTTTTGGCAGGGCTGGAAACACCATATATTTT,CASSLGAFGRAGNTIYF
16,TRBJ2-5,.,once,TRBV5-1,TGCGCCAGCAGCTCGTTCTTCTTAGGGGGCCAAGAGACCCAGTACTTC,CASSSFFLGGQETQYF
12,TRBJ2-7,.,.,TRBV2,TGTGCCAGCAGTGTTCCAGGGGACGAGCAGTACTTC,CASSVPGDEQYF
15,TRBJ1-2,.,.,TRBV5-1,TGCGCCAGCAGCCCTCCGGGACAAGGGAACTATGGCTACACCTTC,CASSPPGQGNYGYTF
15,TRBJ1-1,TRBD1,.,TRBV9,TGTGCCAGCAGCCGTGACGGGGGACAGGCCCATGAAGCTTTCTTT,CASSRDGGQAHEAFF
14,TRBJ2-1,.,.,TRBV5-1,TGCGCCAGTAGCTCCCTTCGGGGGCCGAGCGAGCAGTTCTTC,CASSSLRGPSEQFF
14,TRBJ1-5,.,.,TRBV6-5,TGTGCCAGCAGTTACTCAGGGCAGAATCAGCCCCAGCATTTT,CASSYSGQNQPQHF
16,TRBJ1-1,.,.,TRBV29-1,TGCAGCGTTGAAGATTGGGGGGGTTGGGGCCCCACTGAAGCTTTCTTT,CSVEDWGGWGPTEAFF
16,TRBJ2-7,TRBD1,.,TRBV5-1,TGCGCCAGCAGCTTGAACTTGGGACAGGGGGCTGGCGAGCAGTACTTC,CASSLNLGQGAGEQYF
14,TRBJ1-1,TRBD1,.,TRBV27,TGTGCCAGCAGCAAGGGACAGATTAACACTGAAGCTTTCTTT,CASSKGQINTEAFF
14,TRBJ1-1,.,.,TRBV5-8,TGTGCCAGCAGCTTGGTTCCAGGGCGGACTGAAGCTTTCTTT,CASSLVPGRTEAFF
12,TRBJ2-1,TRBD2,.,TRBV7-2,TGTGCCAGCAGCCCCCCGGGGGGGCCACGGTTCTTC,CASSPPGGPRFF
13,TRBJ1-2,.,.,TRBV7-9,TGTGCCAGCAGCTTAGAGACCTGGGATGGCTACACCTTC,CASSLETWDGYTF
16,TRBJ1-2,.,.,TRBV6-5,TGTGCCAGCAGTTATCGCCGGACGCAGATCCTCCATGGCTACACCTTC,CASSYRRTQILHGYTF
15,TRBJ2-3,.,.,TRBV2,TGTGCCAGCAGCGAGGGGTCAGGGAAGACAGATACGCAGTATTTT,CASSEGSGKTDTQYF
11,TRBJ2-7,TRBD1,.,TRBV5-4,TGTGCCAGCATGGACAGGGAGGAGCAGTACTTC,CASMDREEQYF
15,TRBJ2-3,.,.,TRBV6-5,TGTGCCAGCAGTTATTTAGCGGATAACACAGATACGCAGTATTTT,CASSYLADNTDTQYF
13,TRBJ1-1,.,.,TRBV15,TGTGCCACCAGCAAACACGGGAACACTGAAGCTTTCTTT,CATSKHGNTEAFF
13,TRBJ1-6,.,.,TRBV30,TGTGCCTGGAGGGATCGACTAGTTTCACCCCTCCACTTT,CAWRDRLVSPLHF
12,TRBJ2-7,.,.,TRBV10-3,TGTGCCATCAGTGAGCGCTCCTACGAGCAGTACTTC,CAISERSYEQYF
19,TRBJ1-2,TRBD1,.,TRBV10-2,TGCGCCAGCGTCGGCCAACAGGGGAAGGATGGCTTTGCTAACTATGGCTACACCTTC,CASVGQQGKDGFANYGYTF
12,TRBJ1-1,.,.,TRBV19,TGTGCCAGTACCCCCGGGAACACTGAAGCTTTCTTT,CASTPGNTEAFF
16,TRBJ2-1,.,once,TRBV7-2,TGTGCCAGCAGCCATCAGGGGGGTAGCTCCTACAATGAGCAGTTCTTC,CASSHQGGSSYNEQFF